A single sample is the source of the 5 T cell receptor beta chains below, sequenced in a study of TIL therapy for anti-PD-1-resistant metastatic lung cancer. This was the immunoSEQ v3 assay. Sequenced by immunoSEQ multiplex PCR; TCRdb stores in-frame clones only, minus some. The profile shows 20,000 to 25,000 clones, about four fifths of them singletons. Regarding time point: pre-treatment sample, taken before nivolumab and TIL therapy. The source material was blood, sampled at baseline. These receptors were collected from a person aged 25-80 years with non-small cell lung cancer.

The chain joins TRBV6-6 to TRBJ1-2; D is possibly TRBD1 (5 bases). CDR3 length: 12 residues. The germline V and J ends were trimmed by 7 bases and 5 bases, with 11 bases remaining between them. Germline V gene lookup returns CDR1 MNHNY and CDR2 SVGAGI (reference sequence). The CDR3 nucleotides are TGTGCCAGCACCGCAGGGTTTTATGGCTACACCTTC. Translated: CASTAGFYGYTF.

In DNA form, the CDR3 reads TGCGCCAGCAGCTTGGTTGTAGCGGGCAATGAGCAGTTCTTC. Protein sequence: CASSLVVAGNEQFF. The rearrangement joins TRBV5-1 to TRBJ2-1; 7 bases match TRBD2. This CDR3 comprises 14 residues. V was pared by 0 bases and J by 6 bases, with 3 bases of the junction left unmatched. Germline V CDR1 and CDR2: SGHRS, YFSETQ.

A single count supports this clone. This chain links TRBV29-1 with TRBJ2-3; 7 nucleotides line up with TRBD2. V was clipped by 5 bases and J by 6 bases; unmatched bases: 5. The CDR3 has 12 residues. Looked up from germline, CDR1 is SQVTM and CDR2 is ANQGSEA. The CDR3 region is CSVFGGLDTQYF. Written as DNA, the CDR3 is TGCAGCGTTTTCGGGGGGTTGGATACGCAGTATTTT.

The chain has TRBV29-1 and TRBJ2-7; no firm D call. V lost 7 bases to trimming and J lost 1 base, with 11 bases between them. Germline lookup yields CDR1 SQVTM and CDR2 ANQGSEA. The CDR3 is 12 amino acids. The CDR3 DNA reads TGCAGCGGCATGACGATTTCCTACGAGCAGTACTTC. This gives the protein CSGMTISYEQYF.

The V call is TRBV27, the J call TRBJ1-2; 7 positions match TRBD1. Trimming cost V 3 bases and J 4 bases; bases outside gene matches: 2. Germline V gives CDR1 MNHEY, CDR2 SMNVEV (reference sequence). The CDR3 has 13 residues. The CDR3 region has the DNA TGTGCCAGCAGTTTGACAGGGTTCTATGGCTACACCTTC. It specifies CASSLTGFYGYTF.